The 18 T cell receptor beta chains given below trace back to one sample, sequenced in a study of identifying expanded T cells in peripheral blood. The assay was immunoSEQ multiplex PCR, and TCRdb's table has in-frame clones only and misses some. The table has 85,000 to 120,000 clones, 88% seen once. Sequenced: blood. The receptors derive from a person aged 18 to 75 in good health.

The chain has TRBV19 and TRBJ2-1; 8 bases fit TRBD2. The CDR3 has 15 amino acids. Germline V gene lookup returns CDR1 LNHDA and CDR2 SQIVND (reference sequence). V was clipped by 5 bases and J by 7 bases; unmatched bases: 10. The CDR3 DNA reads as TGTGCCAGTAGTCCAGCGGGAGATACATGGAATGAGCAGTTCTTC. Protein product: CASSPAGDTWNEQFF.

The chain is built from TRBV2 and TRBJ2-4; D not resolved. CDR3 length: 13 amino acids. V was cut by 2 bases and J by 2 bases, with 4 bases left in between. The germline CDR1 and CDR2 sequences are SNHLY and FYNNEI. The CDR3 is CASSEQTKNIQYF. CDR3 coding DNA: TGTGCCAGCAGTGAACAGACCAAAAACATTCAGTACTTC.

The chain is built from TRBV7-9 and TRBJ2-2, with D possibly matching TRBD2 (5 bases). V dropped 4 bases and J dropped 5 bases, with 11 bases sitting between them. The germline gives CDR1 SEHNR, CDR2 FQNEAQ (reference sequence). This CDR3 has 14 residues. CDR3 DNA: TGTGCCAGCAGCTCCCTCGGGGAAACCGGGGAGCTGTTTTTT. It encodes CASSSLGETGELFF.

This chain connects TRBV6-5 to TRBJ2-7; D perhaps matches TRBD1 (5 bases). Germline CDR1 MNHEY, CDR2 SVGAGI. V was clipped by 8 bases and J by 6 bases, with 17 bases between them. The CDR3 covers 13 residues. This CDR3 reads CASRSIQAREQYF. The CDR3, as DNA: TGTGCCAGCCGATCTATACAGGCCCGCGAGCAGTACTTC.

The chain couples TRBV18 to TRBJ1-5, with 8 bases identical to TRBD1. This CDR3 region has 13 residues. Looked up from germline, CDR1 is KGHSH and CDR2 is LQKENI. The CDR3 bases are TGTGCAACACAGGGGGGCTGGAATCAGCCCCAGCATTTT. Protein: CATQGGWNQPQHF.

The rearrangement joins TRBV7-2 to TRBJ2-5; possibly TRBD1 for D (7 bases). This CDR3 contains 14 residues. V shed 5 bases and J shed 5 bases, with 15 bases lying between them. Germline-derived CDR1 and CDR2 are SGHTA and FQGNSA. CDR3 loop: CASSPQGGVETQYF. CDR3 DNA: TGTGCCAGCAGCCCCCAGGGGGGAGTGGAGACCCAGTACTTC. The complete variable domain, with remaining parts taken from reference TRBV7-2 and TRBJ2-5, reads GAGVSQSPSNKVTEKGKDVELRCDPISGHTALYWYRQSLGQGLEFLIYFQGNSAPDKSGLPSDRFSAERTGGSVSTLTIQRTQQEDSAVYLCASSPQGGVETQYFGPGTRLLVL.

CDR3 DNA: TGTGCCAGCTCAACTCAAGAGGCCGGCTATGGCTACACCTTC. It is translated as CASSTQEAGYGYTF. The V call is TRBV18, the J call TRBJ1-2; D ambiguous. This CDR3 is built from 14 residues. Trimming took off 5 bases at V and 4 bases at J, with 14 bases between the two ends. CDR1 is KGHSH, CDR2 LQKENI, per germline.

This clone was observed a few times. The chain carries TRBV5-1 and TRBJ1-1; 10 bases are shared with TRBD1. The CDR3 is made up of 16 amino acids. The germline V gene encodes CDR1 SGHRS and CDR2 YFSETQ. Unmatched junction bases numbered 9, after V lost 3 bases and J lost 4 bases. CDR3 DNA sequence: TGCGCCAGCAGCTGGACCCGACAGGGGGCGAGCACTGAAGCTTTCTTT. This gives the protein CASSWTRQGASTEAFF.

This chain joins TRBV29-1 and TRBJ1-1; 9 positions match TRBD1. The CDR3 contains 13 residues. CDR1 and CDR2 from the germline V gene are SQVTM and ANQGSEA. V lost 7 bases to trimming and J lost 5 bases; unmatched junction nucleotides: 8. CDR3 region: CSALGQGGTEAFF. The CDR3 DNA reads TGCAGCGCTTTGGGACAGGGTGGGACTGAAGCTTTCTTT.

This chain joins TRBV7-8 and TRBJ2-1; 8 bases agree with TRBD1. Germline V lookup: CDR1 SGHVS, CDR2 FQNEAQ. The CDR3 sequence is 15 residues long. V shed 4 bases and J 6 bases; nucleotides not matched to a gene: 8. In DNA form, the CDR3 reads TGTGCCAGCAGCTGGACAGGGCTACGTGGCAATGAGCAGTTCTTC. Its translation: CASSWTGLRGNEQFF.

This sequence joins TRBV7-3 and TRBJ2-3; D is ambiguous. Germline V lookup: CDR1 SGHTA, CDR2 FQGTGA. This CDR3 has 15 residues. V lost 2 bases and J lost 6, with 15 bases in between. The CDR3 nucleotides read TGTGCCAGCAGCTTAGGGCTGGGGTTTCGGGATACGCAGTATTTT. Translated: CASSLGLGFRDTQYF.

This chain connects TRBV4-3 to TRBJ1-2; perhaps TRBD1 as D (5 bases). CDR1 is LGHNA and CDR2 is YSLEER in the germline V gene. CDR3 length equals 17 residues. The germline V and J ends were trimmed by 0 bases and 8 bases, with 22 bases remaining between them. This CDR3 reads CASSQEMLTRDRGGYTF. For the CDR3, the DNA is TGCGCCAGCAGCCAAGAAATGCTCACGAGGGACCGCGGGGGCTACACCTTC.

The chain joins TRBV2 to TRBJ2-3, with no clear D. V gave up 4 bases and J gave up 3 bases, with 8 bases separating them. This CDR3 contains 13 residues. From germline, CDR1 is SNHLY and CDR2 FYNNEI. As DNA, the CDR3 is TGTGCCAGCAGTGGTAGCAGGACAGATACGCAGTATTTT. This gives the protein CASSGSRTDTQYF.

Remarks on this clone: The junction departs from germline at one end; a sequencing error may be responsible. The chain uses TRBV6-5 and TRBJ2-7; the D call may be TRBD1 or TRBD2 (6 bases each). The germline V gene encodes CDR1 MNHEY and CDR2 SVGAGI. The CDR3 extends over 15 amino acids. The CDR3 nucleotides are TGTGCCAGCAGTAACTCGGGAAGGGGGGTCTACGAGCAGTACTTC. Protein sequence: CASSNSGRGVYEQYF.

In this sample, this clone turned up a few times. The rearrangement links TRBV4-3 to TRBJ1-6; D is undetermined. Germline CDR1 reads LGHNA; CDR2 reads YSLEER. The CDR3 is made up of 16 amino acids. Trimming cost V 0 bases and J 11 bases, with 17 bases left between them. CDR3 loop: CASSQDRGGLGTPLHF. The CDR3 DNA reads as TGCGCCAGCAGCCAAGATCGGGGTGGATTAGGGACACCCCTCCACTTT.

The chain carries TRBV9 and TRBJ2-5; unclear D gene. The CDR3 length is 14 residues. The germline V gene has CDR1 SGDLS and CDR2 YYNGEE. Trimming stripped 0 bases from V and 2 bases from J, with 8 bases between. The CDR3 DNA reads as TGTGCCAGCAGCGTAGGTCTGGTTCAAGAGACCCAGTACTTC. It specifies CASSVGLVQETQYF.

The chain carries TRBV7-3 and TRBJ2-3; D gene uncertain. Trimming pared 2 bases from V and 4 bases from J, leaving 4 bases between. Germline CDR1 and CDR2: SGHTA and FQGTGA. This CDR3 has 12 residues. CDR3 nucleotide sequence: TGTGCCAGCAGCTTATTTCCAGATACGCAGTATTTT. Translation gives CASSLFPDTQYF. Combining the CDR3 with reference TRBV7-3 and TRBJ2-3 gives the whole variable domain GAGVSQTPSNKVTEKGKYVELRCDPISGHTALYWYRQSLGQGPEFLIYFQGTGAADDSGLPNDRFFAVRPEGSVSTLKIQRTERGDSAVYLCASSLFPDTQYFGPGTRLTVL.

CDR3 sequence (DNA): TGTGCCAGCAGCCCCAAAAATCCTGGGGCCAACGTCCTGACTTTC. This gives the protein CASSPKNPGANVLTF. The genes are TRBV11-3 and TRBJ2-6; D gene uncertain. Trimming stripped 5 bases from V and 2 bases from J, with 10 bases between. The germline V gene has CDR1 SGHNT and CDR2 YENEEA. CDR3 size: 15 residues.